This T cell receptor (beta chain) is from a study of shared T cell receptors in the human thymus. V lost 0 bases, J lost 5 bases, and 4 bases stayed unmatched. The CDR3 has 15 residues. CDR1 is MGHRA, CDR2 YSYEKL, per germline. Clones were sequenced by immunoSEQ multiplex PCR, and TCRdb holds only the in-frame ones, with some missing. In the table there are some 760,000 clones, 80% to 90% of which are singletons. In addition, the sample was reused for a study of human thymus T cells.

The receptor was derived from a girl less than two years old with a congenital heart defect. The chain uses TRBV4-1 and TRBJ1-5; 7 nucleotides match TRBD1. The sample consisted of thymocytes. The CDR3 DNA reads as TGCGCCAGCAGCCAAGAACGACAGGGATATCAGCCCCAGCATTTT. Translated: CASSQERQGYQPQHF.